Presented here are 21 T cell receptor beta chains from one specimen sequenced in a study of shared clonotypes between healthy human individuals. Some clones are missing from TCRdb's copy, which holds only in-frame ones; the method was immunoSEQ multiplex PCR. The table has about 1.9 million clones, roughly 95% seen once; the top ten hold around 1.7%. Positively selected for CCR7, the CD45RO-negative cells used as naive CD8 cells excluded terminally differentiated effector memory CD45RA+ cells. Material: naive CD8+ T cells from PBMCs. These receptors originate from a man aged 18 to 30 in good health. Some clones in this sample may be carry-over from other donors' samples.

This clone has only one observation. The chain employs TRBV9 and TRBJ2-3; D uncertain. Trimming stripped 2 bases from V and 4 bases from J, with 8 bases between. CDR1 and CDR2 (germline): SGDLS, YYNGEE. CDR3 length equals 13 residues. CDR3 nucleotides: TGTGCCAGCAGCGTCTATTTTTCAGATACGCAGTATTTT. It is translated as CASSVYFSDTQYF.

The V and J genes are TRBV30 and TRBJ2-1; TRBD2 matches at 11 bases. This CDR3 is built from 15 residues. V lost 0 bases and J lost 4; bases outside the gene matches: 2. From germline, CDR1 is GTSNPN and CDR2 SVGIG (reference sequence). The CDR3 loop reads CAWSVLAGVYNEQFF. CDR3 DNA sequence: TGTGCCTGGAGTGTACTAGCGGGAGTTTACAATGAGCAGTTCTTC.

This sequence joins TRBV28 and TRBJ1-1, with 7 nucleotides matching TRBD1. Germline V gene data show CDR1 as MDHEN and CDR2 as SYDVKM. The CDR3 is 16 residues long. J lost 1 base, V lost 5 bases, and 10 bases had no gene match. CDR3 in DNA: TGTGCCAGCAGTCGTACTAAGGGGGCTTGGAACACTGAAGCTTTCTTT. Residues: CASSRTKGAWNTEAFF.

This CDR3 is CASSQGPQSGRADNEQFF. The CDR3 DNA reads TGCGCCAGCAGCCAAGGACCTCAAAGCGGGAGGGCCGACAATGAGCAGTTCTTC. This chain uses TRBV4-1 with TRBJ2-1; 10 bases are shared with TRBD2. The CDR3 contains 18 residues. V shed 1 base and J 5 bases; nucleotides not matched to a gene: 11. The germline CDR1 and CDR2 sequences are MGHRA and YSYEKL.

This chain connects TRBV27 to TRBJ2-7; D unclear. This CDR3 region has 15 residues. V lost 3 bases and J lost 5, with 17 bases in between. Germline assignment: CDR1 MNHEY and CDR2 SMNVEV (reference sequence). The CDR3 DNA reads TGTGCCAGCAGTTTCGCGGCTCCTGTTGGCCACGAGCAGTACTTC. This encodes CASSFAAPVGHEQYF.

This clone was seen only once. This sequence joins TRBV11-1 and TRBJ2-7; D gene unclear. The CDR3 is made up of 13 amino acids. Germline V gives CDR1 SGHAT, CDR2 FQDESV (reference sequence). The V and J ends lost 2 bases and 0 bases respectively, with 5 bases between them. The CDR3, as DNA: TGTGCCAGCAGCTTACCGAGCTCCTACGAGCAGTACTTC. Protein product: CASSLPSSYEQYF.

This chain connects TRBV27 to TRBJ2-7; D might be TRBD2 (5 bases). V lost 5 bases to trimming and J lost 3 bases, with 11 bases between them. Germline CDR1 and CDR2: MNHEY and SMNVEV (reference sequence). The CDR3 consists of 13 residues. CDR3 nucleotides: TGTGCCAGCAGTCCCCAAAGCGGCTACGAGCAGTACTTC. As protein: CASSPQSGYEQYF.

This sequence joins TRBV7-9 and TRBJ2-7, with 9 bases lining up with TRBD2. The V gene end was trimmed by 5 bases and the J gene end by 0 bases; junction bases not matched to a gene: 5. Per the germline V gene, CDR1 is SEHNR and CDR2 is FQNEAQ (reference sequence). CDR3 length equals 15 residues. CDR3 DNA sequence: TGTGCCAGCAGCCCCGGACTAGCGAGCTCCTACGAGCAGTACTTC. As protein: CASSPGLASSYEQYF.

This clone was recorded once. The same CDR3 arises from other DNA sequences in this sample as well. This chain joins TRBV27 and TRBJ1-2; 7 bases fit TRBD1. V gave up 4 bases and J gave up 0 bases; unmatched junction bases: 2. The CDR3 covers 14 residues. Germline V gives CDR1 MNHEY, CDR2 SMNVEV (reference sequence). This CDR3 reads CASSWTGSNYGYTF. Written as DNA, the CDR3 is TGTGCCAGCAGTTGGACAGGATCTAACTATGGCTACACCTTC.

This clone showed up just once. The chain recombines TRBV7-6 with TRBJ2-1; 11 bases map to TRBD2. This CDR3 has 17 amino acids. The ends lost 5 bases at V and 7 bases at J; junction bases unmatched: 13. Germline CDR1 SGHVS, CDR2 FNYEAQ. The CDR3 here is CASSLGLADSLGNEQFF. In DNA, the CDR3 is TGTGCCAGCAGCCTGGGACTAGCGGACTCCCTGGGAAATGAGCAGTTCTTC.

J is TRBJ2-7 and V is TRBV28; D is perhaps TRBD2 (6 bases). V lost 5 bases to trimming and J lost 3 bases, with 14 bases between them. Looked up from germline, CDR1 is MDHEN and CDR2 is SYDVKM. The CDR3 is made up of 14 amino acids. CDR3 in amino acids: CASSPVAEHYEQYF. The CDR3 DNA reads TGTGCCAGCAGTCCGGTAGCGGAGCACTACGAGCAGTACTTC.

The chain combines TRBV11-2 with TRBJ1-2, with D perhaps matching TRBD1 (5 bases). The CDR3 is 15 residues long. V lost 4 bases to trimming and J lost 0 bases, with 12 bases between them. Germline V gene sequence: CDR1 SGHAT, CDR2 FQNNGV. The CDR3, as DNA: TGTGCCAGCAGCTCCCGGACACTAGCTAACTATGGCTACACCTTC. This codes for CASSSRTLANYGYTF.

V is TRBV14 and J is TRBJ2-2; the D is unclear. Germline V gives CDR1 SGHDN, CDR2 FVKESK. This CDR3 has 13 amino acids. V lost 4 bases to trimming and J lost 5 bases, with 8 bases between them. CDR3 DNA: TGTGCCAGCAGCCTTGACTTAACCGGGGAGCTGTTTTTT. Its translation: CASSLDLTGELFF.

The chain is built from TRBV9 and TRBJ2-2; D is uncertain. Trimming took 0 bases from V and 6 from J, leaving 12 bases between them. The germline CDR1 and CDR2 sequences are SGDLS and YYNGEE. This CDR3 region has 15 residues. The CDR3 loop is CASSVAGWISGELFF. The CDR3 DNA reads as TGTGCCAGCAGCGTAGCTGGGTGGATCTCCGGGGAGCTGTTTTTT.

This rearrangement joins TRBV28 to TRBJ2-2; unclear D gene. Germline loops: CDR1 MDHEN, CDR2 SYDVKM. The CDR3 has 14 residues. V lost 6 bases and J 0 bases, leaving 8 bases between the germline ends. CDR3: CASRPISNTGELFF. The CDR3 DNA follows: TGTGCCAGCAGACCCATTTCGAACACCGGGGAGCTGTTTTTT. Full variable domain (outside the CDR3, taken from reference TRBV28 and TRBJ2-2): DVKVTQSSRYLVKRTGEKVFLECVQDMDHENMFWYRQDPGLGLRLIYFSYDVKMKEKGDIPEGYSVSREKKERFSLILESASTNQTSMYLCASRPISNTGELFFGEGSRLTVL.

On this clone: Other DNA sequences in the same sample also yield this CDR3. The J gene is TRBJ2-7, the V gene TRBV7-7; no reliable D call. The CDR3 is 13 amino acids. The germline CDR1 and CDR2 sequences are SSHAT and FNYEAQ (reference sequence). The V end was cut by 0 bases, the J end by 3 bases, with 6 bases between. The chain's CDR3 is CASSLALGYEQYF. The CDR3 bases are TGTGCCAGCAGCTTAGCCCTAGGCTACGAGCAGTACTTC.

This clone was recorded only once. V gene TRBV9 combines with J gene TRBJ2-5; 10 positions agree with TRBD2. The J segment lost 5 bases and the V segment lost 2 bases, leaving 6 bases of the junction unmatched. This CDR3 is built from 15 residues. The germline gives CDR1 SGDLS, CDR2 YYNGEE. In nucleotides, the CDR3 is TGTGCCAGCAGCGTGAATAGCGGGAGGCCCGAGACCCAGTACTTC. It specifies CASSVNSGRPETQYF.

This chain joins TRBV15 and TRBJ2-2; 10 bases agree with TRBD1. The V gene end was trimmed by 3 bases and the J gene end by 7 bases; junction bases not matched to a gene: 11. The CDR3 runs 17 residues. Germline V gene lookup returns CDR1 LNHNV and CDR2 YYDKDF (reference sequence). Written as DNA, the CDR3 is TGTGCCACCAGCAGGCATTCCGGGACAGGGGAGGGCGGGGAGCTGTTTTTT. Translation: CATSRHSGTGEGGELFF.

The chain joins TRBV29-1 to TRBJ1-2; the match to TRBD1 covers 11 bases. Germline CDR1 SQVTM, CDR2 ANQGSEA. J was trimmed by 6 bases and V by 7 bases; bases with no gene match: 16. CDR3 length equals 16 residues. The CDR3: CSARVRGTGGGNGYTF. As DNA, the CDR3 is TGCAGCGCCAGGGTCCGGGGGACAGGGGGTGGTAATGGCTACACCTTC.

The rearrangement links TRBV27 to TRBJ2-3, with D possibly TRBD1 on 6 matching bases. With 6 bases removed from V and 6 bases from J, the gap between germline ends came to 16 bases. The CDR3 totals 14 residues. CDR1 and CDR2 (germline): MNHEY, SMNVEV (reference sequence). This chain's CDR3 is CASSKITGLDTQYF. In DNA form, the CDR3 reads TGTGCCAGCAGCAAAATAACAGGGTTGGATACGCAGTATTTT.

The rearrangement joins TRBV20-1 to TRBJ1-2, with a weak D call TRBD1 (5 bases). V gave up 6 bases and J gave up 8 bases, with 13 bases separating them. Germline assignment: CDR1 DFQATT and CDR2 SNEGSKA (reference sequence). The CDR3 covers 11 residues. CDR3 nucleotides: TGCAGTGCGAACCGGGACCCGGGCTACACCTTC. Residues: CSANRDPGYTF.